A selection of T cell receptor beta chains follows, all from one sample in a study of T cell clones after liver transplantation. Method: immunoSEQ multiplex PCR; TCRdb's copy keeps in-frame clones and lacks some. The data show fewer than 80,000 clones, with 80% to 85% seen just once and about 2% held by the top ten. This specimen was CD4+ T cells from blood, taken 48 to 50 months after liver transplant. The receptor set was obtained from a human patient who received a liver transplant. A subset of T cells may come from the graft donor. The CDR3 runs from the conserved cysteine through the conserved F or W. D genes are given only for firm matches. Clone size is given for some rows only: seen once, a few or many times, or a class if the clone is expanded.

clone size	V gene	J gene	D gene	CDR3 protein	CDR3 DNA
-	TRBV19	TRBJ2-5	-	CASSISVPKTQYF	TGTGCCAGTAGTATTTCGGTTCCCAAGACCCAGTACTTC
-	TRBV29-1	TRBJ2-7	-	CSARTSIGSYEQYF	TGCAGCGCAAGGACGTCTATCGGCTCCTACGAGCAGTACTTC
-	TRBV2	TRBJ2-7	TRBD2	CASSSELAGTYEQYF	TGTGCCAGCAGTTCGGAACTAGCGGGGACCTACGAGCAGTACTTC
-	TRBV6-1	TRBJ1-5	-	CASSEAGGDQPQHF	TGTGCCAGCAGTGAAGCGGGAGGGGATCAGCCCCAGCATTTT
-	TRBV10-1	TRBJ1-1	TRBD1	CASDRGRFTEAFF	TGCGCCAGTGACAGGGGTCGTTTCACTGAAGCTTTCTTT
-	TRBV7-9	TRBJ2-7	TRBD2	CASSPHPNGGEQYF	TGTGCCAGCAGCCCTCACCCGAACGGGGGGGAGCAGTACTTC
-	TRBV4-1	TRBJ1-4	-	CASSLEREKLFF	TGCGCCAGCAGCCTAGAACGGGAAAAACTGTTTTTT
-	TRBV4-2	TRBJ1-3	-	CASRQGPPGSGGNTIYF	TGTGCCAGCAGGCAAGGACCCCCAGGGTCAGGTGGAAACACCATATATTTT
-	TRBV18	TRBJ1-3	-	CASSPVRESGNTIYF	TGTGCCAGCTCACCAGTAAGGGAGTCGGGAAACACCATATATTTT
-	TRBV29-1	TRBJ2-7	TRBD2	CSVSTSGGSYEQYF	TGCAGCGTTTCGACTAGCGGGGGGTCTTACGAGCAGTACTTC
-	TRBV2	TRBJ2-3	-	CASSPIGRPSTDTQYF	TGTGCCAGCAGTCCAATCGGAAGGCCGAGCACAGATACGCAGTATTTT
-	TRBV7-2	TRBJ2-2	-	CASSVRGLIGELFF	TGTGCCAGCAGCGTCAGGGGTTTGATCGGGGAGCTGTTTTTT
few	TRBV9	TRBJ2-1	-	CASSSSVKSEQFF	TGTGCCAGCAGCTCAAGTGTCAAGAGTGAGCAGTTCTTC
-	TRBV27	TRBJ2-6	-	CASRTPSSGANVLTF	TGTGCCAGCAGAACTCCCAGCTCTGGGGCCAACGTCCTGACTTTC
-	TRBV11-1	TRBJ2-3	TRBD2	CASSSGTSGSYTQYF	TGTGCCAGCAGCTCCGGGACTAGCGGGAGTTATACGCAGTATTTT
-	TRBV7-3	TRBJ2-2	TRBD1	CASRRDRVNTGELFF	TGTGCCAGCAGGAGGGACAGGGTAAACACCGGGGAGCTGTTTTTT
-	TRBV5-4	TRBJ1-4	TRBD1	CASSKGQGPLFF	TGTGCCAGCAGCAAGGGACAGGGCCCACTGTTTTTT
-	TRBV19	TRBJ1-4	-	CASSLSNPTNEKLFF	TGTGCCAGTAGTTTGTCTAACCCAACTAATGAAAAACTGTTTTTT
-	TRBV7-2	TRBJ1-1	TRBD1	CASSLDLRTGRTEAFF	TGTGCCAGCAGCCTCGACCTTCGGACAGGTCGTACTGAAGCTTTCTTT
-	TRBV28	TRBJ2-1	TRBD1	CASSYGTGVGNEQFF	TGTGCCAGCAGTTACGGGACAGGGGTTGGCAATGAGCAGTTCTTC
-	TRBV11-3	TRBJ2-1	TRBD1	CASSFTGGEFNEQFF	TGTGCCAGCAGCTTTACAGGGGGTGAATTCAATGAGCAGTTCTTC
-	TRBV7-3	TRBJ2-7	TRBD2	CASSTAGGPQYEQYF	TGTGCCAGCAGCACCGCGGGGGGGCCTCAATACGAGCAGTACTTC
-	TRBV30	TRBJ2-1	TRBD2	CAWSATLLAGLRNEQFF	TGTGCCTGGAGTGCGACTCTACTAGCGGGATTAAGGAATGAGCAGTTCTTC
-	TRBV7-2	TRBJ2-3	-	CASGGGPSTDTQYF	TGTGCCAGCGGCGGGGGCCCTAGCACAGATACGCAGTATTTT
-	TRBV11-3	TRBJ2-2	TRBD1	CASSFKTGGTGELFF	TGTGCCAGCAGCTTTAAGACAGGGGGCACCGGGGAGCTGTTTTTT
-	TRBV7-3	TRBJ2-3	-	CASSSTRFDTQYF	TGTGCCAGCAGCTCCACTAGGTTTGATACGCAGTATTTT
-	TRBV4-3	TRBJ2-5	-	CASSQGATLETQYF	TGCGCCAGCAGCCAAGGGGCGACATTGGAGACCCAGTACTTC
-	TRBV28	TRBJ2-5	-	CASSDGGGVQETQYF	TGTGCCAGCAGCGACGGAGGGGGCGTACAAGAGACCCAGTACTTC
few	TRBV28	TRBJ2-7	-	CASRHPNGYEQYF	TGTGCCAGCAGGCACCCTAACGGCTACGAGCAGTACTTC
-	TRBV11-3	TRBJ2-1	-	CASSVGRENEQFF	TGTGCCAGCAGCGTTGGCAGGGAAAATGAGCAGTTCTTC
-	TRBV9	TRBJ1-6	TRBD1	CASSRTGGDSPLHF	TGTGCCAGCAGCCGAACAGGGGGGGATTCACCCCTCCACTTT
-	TRBV7-3	TRBJ2-1	-	CASSLTQGYEQFF	TGTGCCAGCAGCTTGACTCAGGGTTACGAGCAGTTCTTC
-	TRBV29-1	TRBJ2-3	-	CSVERPGEPDTQYF	TGCAGCGTTGAACGCCCAGGGGAACCAGATACGCAGTATTTT
-	TRBV7-3	TRBJ2-1	-	CASSPSPGPRNEQFF	TGTGCCAGCAGCCCCTCCCCGGGACCTAGGAATGAGCAGTTCTTC
-	TRBV28	TRBJ2-3	-	CASNGGPGTDTQYF	TGTGCCAGCAATGGGGGACCCGGGACAGATACGCAGTATTTT
few	TRBV20-1	TRBJ1-2	-	CSASMAGYTF	TGCAGTGCTAGTATGGCTGGCTACACCTTC
-	TRBV6-5	TRBJ2-7	TRBD2	CASSYTSGSDEQYF	TGTGCCAGCAGTTACACTAGCGGGAGTGACGAGCAGTACTTC
-	TRBV5-5	TRBJ1-5	-	CASSFQWANQPQHF	TGTGCCAGCAGCTTTCAATGGGCGAATCAGCCCCAGCATTTT
-	TRBV5-4	TRBJ1-2	-	CASSLGSRTVTMSYTF	TGTGCCAGCAGTCTTGGATCCCGGACAGTAACTATGAGCTACACCTTC
-	TRBV14	TRBJ2-5	TRBD2	CASSQVAYSGGAARTQYF	TGTGCCAGCAGCCAAGTGGCTTATAGCGGGGGGGCCGCTAGGACCCAGTACTTC
-	TRBV7-6	TRBJ2-1	TRBD2	CASSSQSGNSYNEQFF	TGTGCCAGCAGCTCGCAAAGCGGGAACTCCTACAATGAGCAGTTCTTC
-	TRBV6-6	TRBJ2-7	TRBD1	CASRTQGQGANEQYF	TGTGCCAGCAGGACTCAGGGACAGGGGGCCAACGAGCAGTACTTC
-	TRBV27	TRBJ1-6	TRBD1	CASSLDREGSPLHF	TGTGCCAGCAGTTTAGACAGGGAAGGTTCACCCCTCCACTTT
-	TRBV19	TRBJ2-7	-	CAIPPLQVGYEQYF	TGTGCCATCCCGCCCCTCCAGGTAGGATACGAGCAGTACTTC
-	TRBV7-2	TRBJ2-7	TRBD2	CASSSLPRGRVGEQYF	TGTGCCAGCAGCTCCCTTCCCCGTGGGAGGGTCGGCGAGCAGTACTTC
-	TRBV7-8	TRBJ1-5	-	CASSHLANQPQHF	TGTGCCAGCAGTCATTTAGCCAATCAGCCCCAGCATTTT
-	TRBV21-1	TRBJ2-7	-	CASSKCLYEQYF	TGTGCCAGCAGCAAATGCCTCTACGAGCAGTACTTC
-	TRBV6-6	TRBJ1-1	-	CASSYPTGMNTEAFF	TGTGCCAGCAGTTACCCCACAGGGATGAACACTGAAGCTTTCTTT